Listed below are T cell receptor beta chains from one sample, sequenced in a study of blood T cell repertoires in COVID-19. The assay was immunoSEQ multiplex PCR, and TCRdb's table has in-frame clones only and misses some. This table has some 240,000 clones, about four fifths appearing once. Sequencing was performed on peripheral blood. The receptors shown here come from a woman aged 80 or older with COVID-19, enrolled during active disease. Each CDR3 is given with its conserved first and last residue. The D gene is left open where the match is weak. Rows give clone size only sometimes, using once, few, many, or a class for an expanded clone.

j_call clone_size v_call d_call cdr3_aa cdr3_nt
TRBJ1-1 once TRBV5-4 - CASSYPGDTEAFF TGTGCCAGCAGCTATCCGGGGGACACTGAAGCTTTCTTT
TRBJ2-2 - TRBV20-1 TRBD2 CSASPGGANTGELFF TGCAGTGCTAGTCCGGGAGGTGCGAACACCGGGGAGCTGTTTTTT
TRBJ2-7 - TRBV21-1 - CASSKRPGTGPYEQYF TGTGCCAGCAGCAAAAGGCCCGGGACAGGGCCCTACGAGCAGTACTTC
TRBJ2-7 - TRBV5-1 TRBD2 CASSLAGTSGPYEQYF TGCGCCAGCAGCTTGGCCGGGACTAGCGGGCCCTACGAGCAGTACTTC
TRBJ2-1 - TRBV19 TRBD2 CASSRLAGVNEQFF TGTGCCAGTAGTCGGTTAGCGGGAGTCAATGAGCAGTTCTTC
TRBJ1-2 - TRBV12-3/TRBV12-4 - CASTFGRGGYTF TGTGCCAGCACCTTTGGGAGGGGTGGCTACACCTTC
TRBJ2-3 - TRBV19 - CASSRQGTDTQYF TGTGCCAGTAGTAGGCAGGGCACAGATACGCAGTATTTT
TRBJ1-1 - TRBV7-9 - CASSHPPSGEMNTEAFF TGTGCCAGCAGCCACCCTCCGTCAGGGGAAATGAACACTGAAGCTTTCTTT
TRBJ2-5 once TRBV3-1/TRBV3-2 TRBD2 CASSLSPVTGGKETQYF TGTGCCAGCAGCTTGTCGCCTGTAACGGGAGGGAAAGAGACCCAGTACTTC
TRBJ2-1 - TRBV15 TRBD2 CATSRAGGGASNEQFF TGTGCCACCAGCAGAGCGGGCGGGGGGGCTAGCAATGAGCAGTTCTTC
TRBJ2-2 - TRBV27 - CASSVNTGELFF TGTGCCAGCAGCGTTAACACCGGGGAGCTGTTTTTT
TRBJ2-1 - TRBV10-1 - CASSGGGYNEQFF TGCGCCAGCAGTGGAGGAGGTTACAATGAGCAGTTCTTC
TRBJ2-7 - TRBV7-9 TRBD2 CASSLEAGGPEYF TGTGCCAGCAGCTTAGAAGCGGGAGGGCCGGAGTACTTC
TRBJ2-6 - TRBV27 - CASSPTLAGMASGANVLTF TGTGCCAGCTCCCCAACCCTGGCAGGGATGGCCTCTGGGGCCAACGTCCTGACTTTC
TRBJ1-1 few TRBV12-3/TRBV12-4 - CASSPQRTEAFF TGTGCCAGCAGTCCACAGCGGACTGAAGCTTTCTTT
TRBJ1-6 - TRBV4-1 - CASSQDYQGLNSPLHF TGCGCCAGCAGCCAAGATTATCAGGGTCTCAATTCACCCCTCCACTTT
TRBJ1-6 - TRBV4-1 TRBD1 CASSQAPGQGGSPLHF TGCGCCAGCAGCCAAGCCCCGGGACAGGGGGGGTCACCCCTCCACTTT
TRBJ2-1 once TRBV9 TRBD2 CASSVLAGLDNEQFF TGTGCCAGCAGCGTACTAGCGGGGTTGGACAATGAGCAGTTCTTC
TRBJ2-5 - TRBV3-1/TRBV3-2 - CASSQASGFAETQYF TGTGCCAGCAGCCAAGCCTCGGGGTTTGCAGAGACCCAGTACTTC
TRBJ1-3 - TRBV28 - CASSLAVSDTIYF TGTGCCAGCAGTTTAGCGGTATCCGACACCATATATTTT
TRBJ1-2 - TRBV9 TRBD1 CASSAHGTGEGYTF TGTGCCAGCAGCGCCCACGGGACAGGGGAAGGCTACACCTTC
TRBJ2-7 - TRBV6-5 TRBD1 CASSDRGRTYEQYF TGTGCCAGCAGCGACAGGGGACGGACCTACGAGCAGTACTTC
TRBJ2-5 - TRBV7-9 - CASSLGTIPSGRETQYF TGTGCCAGCAGCTTAGGGACTATCCCCAGCGGCAGGGAGACCCAGTACTTC
TRBJ2-6 - TRBV5-4 - CASSPGGQTGANVLTF TGTGCCAGCAGCCCCGGAGGGCAGACTGGGGCCAACGTCCTGACTTTC
TRBJ2-1 - TRBV5-4 - CASSLPGGHYFEQFF TGTGCCAGCAGCTTGCCGGGGGGCCACTACTTTGAGCAGTTCTTC
TRBJ2-7 - TRBV9 - CASSVAGTPGYEQYF TGTGCCAGCAGCGTAGCAGGTACCCCTGGCTACGAGCAGTACTTC
TRBJ1-2 - TRBV30 TRBD1 CAWSGRDRTNYGYTF TGTGCCTGGAGTGGAAGGGACAGAACTAACTATGGCTACACCTTC
TRBJ2-3 - TRBV5-1 TRBD2 CASSLPSGATDTQYF TGCGCCAGCAGCTTGCCTAGCGGGGCCACAGATACGCAGTATTTT